Each of the 5 T cell receptor beta chains below was sequenced from the same sample in a study of T-cell reconstitution after alpha-beta-depleted transplantation in children. This sample's TCRbeta library carried unique molecular identifier barcodes. Using its own MiXCR run on the PCR reads, TCRdb lists one record per CDR3 protein. The table has fewer than 750,000 distinct CDR3 sequences, about a quarter seen once. The sample consisted of PBMCs, taken before TCRalphabeta/CD19-depleted stem cell transplant. The receptors were sampled from a boy under two years old with Wiskott-Aldrich syndrome, due to receive a stem cell transplant.

The chain has TRBV5-1 and TRBJ2-7; D is undetermined. This CDR3 is built from 15 residues. Trimming took 0 bases from V and 1 from J, leaving 11 bases between them. Germline V gene sequence: CDR1 SGHRS, CDR2 YFSETQ. The CDR3 sequence is CASSLGWTESYEQYF. In nucleotides, the CDR3 is TGCGCCAGCAGCTTGGGCTGGACCGAATCCTACGAGCAGTACTTC.

The V gene is TRBV12-3 or TRBV12-4, the J gene TRBJ2-3; D may be TRBD2 (6 bases). The CDR3 covers 12 residues. Trimming removed 8 bases at V and 8 bases at J, with 14 bases between. The CDR3 region has the DNA TGTGCCAGCTTGTTTCAGGGAGGTACGCAGTATTTT. Amino acid sequence: CASLFQGGTQYF.

The V gene is TRBV20-1, the J gene TRBJ1-6; 7 nucleotides agree with TRBD1. Germline CDR1 and CDR2: DFQATT and SNEGSKA (reference sequence). CDR3 length equals 13 residues. The V and J ends lost 5 bases and 5 bases, in that order; junction bases with no gene match: 3. The DNA for the CDR3 is TGCAGTGCTCGGGACAGAAATAATTCACCCCTCCACTTT. This sequence encodes CSARDRNNSPLHF.

The rearrangement joins TRBV28 to TRBJ1-2, with a possible D match to TRBD1 (5 bases). V lost 5 bases to trimming and J lost 6 bases, with 28 bases between them. Germline CDR1 is MDHEN and CDR2 is SYDVKM. This CDR3 spans 18 amino acids. DNA for the CDR3: TGTGCCAGCAGTACCGGGGGAGCACCCCCATCCCGCTGGCATGGCTACACCTTC. It specifies CASSTGGAPPSRWHGYTF.

This clonotype has just a few counts. The gene calls are TRBV6-4 and TRBJ2-1; TRBD2 matches at 8 bases. Trimming cost V 3 bases and J 6 bases; bases outside gene matches: 7. The CDR3 length is 15 residues. Germline V lookup: CDR1 MRHNA, CDR2 SNTAGT. The CDR3 DNA reads as TGTGCCAGCAGTGAAGGGACTAGTCCTCTCAATGAGCAGTTCTTC. Translated: CASSEGTSPLNEQFF.